The present T cell receptor (beta chain) was sequenced within a study of blood T cell repertoires in COVID-19. Study at large: In each case, the material was cDNA or gDNA derived from T cells, B-cell-depleted T cells, or PBMCs.

In the original analysis: Amplification of reference gene primers provided the estimated nucleated cell counts. TCRdb keeps only in-frame clones here, not all; method: immunoSEQ multiplex PCR. The D gene and trimming were derived from the DNA, and the V and J assignments and clone size from that table. The sample lists fewer than 350,000 clones, around nine tenths seen once, with under 7% in the top ten. The sequencing input was PBMCs or T cells enriched from blood (not recorded which). The receptor was isolated from a middle-aged woman who had recovered from COVID-19.

CDR3 loop: CASSSTGTASYEQYF. The CDR3 nucleotides read TGTGCCAGCAGCTCAACCGGGACAGCCTCCTACGAGCAGTACTTC. V and J are TRBV7-2 and TRBJ2-7; TRBD1 agrees at 7 bases. Germline CDR1 reads SGHTA; CDR2 reads FQGNSA. Trimming took 4 bases from V and 0 from J; bases not matched to a gene: 6. CDR3 length equals 15 residues.